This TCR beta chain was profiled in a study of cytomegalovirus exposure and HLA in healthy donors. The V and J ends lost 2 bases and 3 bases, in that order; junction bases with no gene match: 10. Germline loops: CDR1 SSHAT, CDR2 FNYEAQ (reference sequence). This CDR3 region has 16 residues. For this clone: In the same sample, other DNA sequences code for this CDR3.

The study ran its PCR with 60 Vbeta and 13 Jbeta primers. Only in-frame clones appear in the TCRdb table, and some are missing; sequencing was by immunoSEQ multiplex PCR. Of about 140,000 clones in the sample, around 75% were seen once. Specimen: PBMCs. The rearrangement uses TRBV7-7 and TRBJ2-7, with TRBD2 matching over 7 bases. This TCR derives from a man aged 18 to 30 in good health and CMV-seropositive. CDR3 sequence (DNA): TGTGCCAGCAGCTTATCTTTCGGTGCTAGCGGCTACGAGCAGTACTTC. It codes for CASSLSFGASGYEQYF.